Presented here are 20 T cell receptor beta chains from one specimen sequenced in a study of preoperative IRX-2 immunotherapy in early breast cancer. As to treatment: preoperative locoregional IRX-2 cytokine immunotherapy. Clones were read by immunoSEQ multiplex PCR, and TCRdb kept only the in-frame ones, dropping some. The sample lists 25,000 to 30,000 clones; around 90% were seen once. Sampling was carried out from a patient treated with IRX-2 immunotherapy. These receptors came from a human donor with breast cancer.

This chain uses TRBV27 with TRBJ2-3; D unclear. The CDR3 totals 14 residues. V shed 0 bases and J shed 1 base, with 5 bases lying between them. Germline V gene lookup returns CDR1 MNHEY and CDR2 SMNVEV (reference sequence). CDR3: CASSLSDGTDTQYF. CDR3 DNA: TGTGCCAGCAGTTTATCGGACGGCACAGATACGCAGTATTTT.

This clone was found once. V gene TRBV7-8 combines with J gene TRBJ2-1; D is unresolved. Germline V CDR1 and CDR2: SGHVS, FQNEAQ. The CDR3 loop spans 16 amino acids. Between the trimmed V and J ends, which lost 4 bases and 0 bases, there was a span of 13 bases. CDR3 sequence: CASSYRGSGSYNEQFF. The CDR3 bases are TGTGCCAGCAGCTACCGTGGCTCCGGCTCCTACAATGAGCAGTTCTTC.

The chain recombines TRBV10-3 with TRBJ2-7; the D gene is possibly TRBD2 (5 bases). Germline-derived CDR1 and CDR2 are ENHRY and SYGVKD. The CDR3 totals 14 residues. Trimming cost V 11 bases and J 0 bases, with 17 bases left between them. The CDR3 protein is CAVNSERNSYEQYF. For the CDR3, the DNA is TGTGCCGTAAACAGTGAGCGGAACTCCTACGAGCAGTACTTC.

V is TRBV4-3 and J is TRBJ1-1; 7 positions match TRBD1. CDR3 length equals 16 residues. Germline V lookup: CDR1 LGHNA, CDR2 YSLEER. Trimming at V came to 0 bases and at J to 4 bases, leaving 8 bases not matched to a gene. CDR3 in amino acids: CASSQDSDRVGTEAFF. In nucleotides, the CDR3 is TGCGCCAGCAGCCAAGATAGCGACAGGGTGGGCACTGAAGCTTTCTTT.

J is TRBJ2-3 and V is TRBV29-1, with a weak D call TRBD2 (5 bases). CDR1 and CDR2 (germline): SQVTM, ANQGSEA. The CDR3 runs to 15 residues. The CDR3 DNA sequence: TGCACCCTACCCGGGGATCTTAGAGGGACAGATACGCAGTATTTT. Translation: CTLPGDLRGTDTQYF.

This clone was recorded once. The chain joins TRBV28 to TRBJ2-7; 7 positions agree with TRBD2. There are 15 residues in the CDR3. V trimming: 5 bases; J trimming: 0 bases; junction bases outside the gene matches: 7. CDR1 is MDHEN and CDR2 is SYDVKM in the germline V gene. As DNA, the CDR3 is TGTGCCAGCAGTCGGAGCGGGATTCTCTCCTACGAGCAGTACTTC. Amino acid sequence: CASSRSGILSYEQYF.

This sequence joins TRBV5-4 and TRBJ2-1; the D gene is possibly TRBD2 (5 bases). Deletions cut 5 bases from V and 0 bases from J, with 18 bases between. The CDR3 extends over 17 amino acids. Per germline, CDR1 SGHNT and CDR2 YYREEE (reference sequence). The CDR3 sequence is CASRRRREGSSYNEQFF. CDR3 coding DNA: TGTGCCAGCAGACGGCGACGAGAGGGTTCCTCCTACAATGAGCAGTTCTTC.

CDR3 sequence: CAWSRGGDQPQHF. CDR3 in DNA: TGTGCCTGGTCACGTGGGGGGGATCAGCCCCAGCATTTT. The V and J genes are TRBV30 and TRBJ1-5; D perhaps matches TRBD1 (5 bases). This CDR3 comprises 13 residues. V was shortened by 5 bases and J by 5 bases, with 13 bases between the two germline ends. Germline assignment: CDR1 GTSNPN and CDR2 SVGIG (reference sequence).

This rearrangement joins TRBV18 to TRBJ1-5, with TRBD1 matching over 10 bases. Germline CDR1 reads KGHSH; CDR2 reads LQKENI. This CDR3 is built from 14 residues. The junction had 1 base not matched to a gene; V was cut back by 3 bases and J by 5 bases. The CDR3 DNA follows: TGTGCCAGCTCACCCGGGACAGGGGATCAGCCCCAGCATTTT. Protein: CASSPGTGDQPQHF.

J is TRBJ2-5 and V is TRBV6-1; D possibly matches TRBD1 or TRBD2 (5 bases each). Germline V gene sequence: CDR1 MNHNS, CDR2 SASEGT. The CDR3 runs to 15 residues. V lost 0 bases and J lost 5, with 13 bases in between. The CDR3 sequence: CASSEAEGRGETQYF. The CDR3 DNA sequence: TGTGCCAGCAGTGAAGCTGAGGGACGTGGGGAGACCCAGTACTTC.

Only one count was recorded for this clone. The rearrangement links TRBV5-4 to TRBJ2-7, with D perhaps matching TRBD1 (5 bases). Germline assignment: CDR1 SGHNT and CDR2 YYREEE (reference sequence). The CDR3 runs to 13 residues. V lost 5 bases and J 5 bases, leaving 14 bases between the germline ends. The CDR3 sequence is CASSQQVVDEQYF. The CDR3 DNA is TGTGCCAGCAGTCAACAGGTAGTGGACGAGCAGTACTTC.

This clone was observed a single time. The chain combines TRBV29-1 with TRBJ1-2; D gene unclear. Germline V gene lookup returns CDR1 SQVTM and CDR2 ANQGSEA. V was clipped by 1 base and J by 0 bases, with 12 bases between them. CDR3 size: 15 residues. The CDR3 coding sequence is TGCAGCGTTGAAGGCCTGGAGAACTCTAACTATGGCTACACCTTC. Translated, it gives CSVEGLENSNYGYTF.

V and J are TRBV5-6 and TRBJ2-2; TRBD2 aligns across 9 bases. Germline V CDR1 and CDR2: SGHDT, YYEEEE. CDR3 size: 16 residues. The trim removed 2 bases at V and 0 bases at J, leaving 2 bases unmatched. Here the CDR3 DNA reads TGTGCCAGCAGCTTCCGACTAGCGGCGAACACCGGGGAGCTGTTTTTT. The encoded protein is CASSFRLAANTGELFF.

CDR3 in DNA: TGTGCCAGCAGCCAAAACTCAGGGGTTTCTGGCTACACCTTC. Translated, it gives CASSQNSGVSGYTF. The chain recombines TRBV4-2 with TRBJ1-2; D possibly corresponds to TRBD1 (6 bases). V was shortened by 2 bases and J by 7 bases, with 14 bases between the two germline ends. Germline CDR1 reads LGHNA; CDR2 reads YNFKEQ. CDR3 length: 14 residues.

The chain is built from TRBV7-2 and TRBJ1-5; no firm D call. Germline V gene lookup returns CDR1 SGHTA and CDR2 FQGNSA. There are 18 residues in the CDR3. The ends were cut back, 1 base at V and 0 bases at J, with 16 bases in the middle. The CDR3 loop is CASSLVHRGSYSNQPQHF. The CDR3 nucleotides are TGTGCCAGCAGCTTAGTGCATCGCGGGTCGTATAGCAATCAGCCCCAGCATTTT. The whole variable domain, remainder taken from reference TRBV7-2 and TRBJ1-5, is GAGVSQSPSNKVTEKGKDVELRCDPISGHTALYWYRQSLGQGLEFLIYFQGNSAPDKSGLPSDRFSAERTGGSVSTLTIQRTQQEDSAVYLCASSLVHRGSYSNQPQHFGDGTRLSIL.

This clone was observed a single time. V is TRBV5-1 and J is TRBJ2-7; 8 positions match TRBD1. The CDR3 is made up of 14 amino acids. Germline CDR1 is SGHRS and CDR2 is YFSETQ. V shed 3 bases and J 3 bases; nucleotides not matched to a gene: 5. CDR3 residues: CASSSAGQGYEQYF. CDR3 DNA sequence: TGCGCCAGCAGCTCGGCTGGACAGGGCTACGAGCAGTACTTC.

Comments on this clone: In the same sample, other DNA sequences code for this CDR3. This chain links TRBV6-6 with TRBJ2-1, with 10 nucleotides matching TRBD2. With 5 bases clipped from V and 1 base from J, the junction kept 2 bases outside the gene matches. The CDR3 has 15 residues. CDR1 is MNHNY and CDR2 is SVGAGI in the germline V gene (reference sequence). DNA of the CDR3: TGTGCCAGCAGTCTACTAGCGGGGTCCTACAATGAGCAGTTCTTC. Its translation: CASSLLAGSYNEQFF.

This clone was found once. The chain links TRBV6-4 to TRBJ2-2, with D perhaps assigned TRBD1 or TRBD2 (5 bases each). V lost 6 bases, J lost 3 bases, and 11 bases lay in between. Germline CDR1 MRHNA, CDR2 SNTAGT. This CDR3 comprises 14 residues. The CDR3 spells CASSEGTDTGELFF. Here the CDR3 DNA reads TGTGCCAGCAGCGAAGGGACGGACACCGGGGAGCTGTTTTTT.

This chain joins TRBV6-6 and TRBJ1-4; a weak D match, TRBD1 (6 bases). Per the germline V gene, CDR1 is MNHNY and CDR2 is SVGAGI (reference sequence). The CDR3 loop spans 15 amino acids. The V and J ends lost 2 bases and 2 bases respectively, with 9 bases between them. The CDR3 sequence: CASSYAGGTNEKLFF. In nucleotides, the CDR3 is TGTGCCAGCAGTTACGCGGGGGGCACTAATGAAAAACTGTTTTTT.

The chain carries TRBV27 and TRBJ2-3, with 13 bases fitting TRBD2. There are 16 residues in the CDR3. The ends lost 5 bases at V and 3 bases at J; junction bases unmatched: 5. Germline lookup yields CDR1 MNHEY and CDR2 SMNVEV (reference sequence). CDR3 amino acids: CASSPLLAGGTDTQYF. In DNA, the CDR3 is TGTGCCAGCAGTCCCCTACTAGCGGGAGGGACAGATACGCAGTATTTT.